A single sample gave rise to the 13 T cell receptor beta chains below, sequenced in a study of vaccination and CD4 T cells after COVID-19. No antigen has been assigned to these receptors. Researchers used the Oncomine TCR Beta short-read assay to sequence DNA from cultured CD4+ T cells. TCRdb recomputed calls from the PCR reads with MiXCR, one row per CDR3 protein. The table records roughly 16,000 distinct CDR3 sequences, 40% to 55% of them present only once. Sample treatment: approximately nine-day PBMC culture with coronavirus spike peptide pools or control peptides (ViraFEST assay). The sequenced sample was CD4+ T cells from blood, cultured in vitro. The origin of the receptors is a human donor who had recovered from COVID-19.

This chain connects TRBV7-2 to TRBJ2-1; tentatively, D is TRBD1 or TRBD2 (6 bases each). CDR3 length: 15 amino acids. The V end was cut by 4 bases, the J end by 5 bases, with 15 bases between. Germline CDR1 SGHTA, CDR2 FQGNSA. The CDR3 loop reads CASSSPGGRHNEQFF. The DNA of the CDR3 is TGTGCCAGCAGCTCCCCCGGGGGCCGCCACAATGAGCAGTTCTTC.

The chain carries TRBV20-1 and TRBJ2-7; D not certain. This CDR3 has 13 residues. Trimming pared 0 bases from V and 0 bases from J, leaving 6 bases between. CDR1 is DFQATT, CDR2 SNEGSKA, per germline (reference sequence). CDR3 sequence: CSARDRLSYEQYF. The CDR3 DNA sequence: TGCAGTGCTAGAGATCGTCTCTCCTACGAGCAGTACTTC.

This chain uses TRBV28 with TRBJ2-3, with TRBD1 identical over 11 bases. CDR3 size: 16 residues. CDR1 is MDHEN and CDR2 is SYDVKM in the germline V gene. Germline trimming cut 5 bases from V and 4 bases from J; bases unmatched to any gene: 8. The CDR3, as DNA: TGTGCCAGCAGTGCCCGGGACAGGGGGAATTCAGATACGCAGTATTTT. Translation: CASSARDRGNSDTQYF.

The chain is built from TRBV7-9 and TRBJ1-2; D is uncertain. The CDR3 consists of 13 residues. CDR1 and CDR2 (germline): SEHNR, FQNEAQ (reference sequence). V was shortened by 5 bases and J by 8 bases, with 15 bases between the two germline ends. In DNA form, the CDR3 reads TGTGCCAGCAGCCCAATCGGAGGTTCGGGCTACACCTTC. Translated: CASSPIGGSGYTF.

The rearrangement joins TRBV7-2 to TRBJ2-1, with D hard to call. Germline CDR1 and CDR2: SGHTA and FQGNSA. This CDR3 contains 15 residues. V was clipped by 1 base and J by 2 bases, with 9 bases between them. The CDR3 nucleotides are TGTGCCAGCAGCTTAGTAGGGCTGGCCTACAATGAGCAGTTCTTC. It translates to CASSLVGLAYNEQFF.

The rearrangement joins TRBV7-2 to TRBJ2-2; the match to TRBD1 covers 9 bases. Germline V gene lookup returns CDR1 SGHTA and CDR2 FQGNSA. The CDR3 is 15 residues long. J lost 4 bases, V lost 4 bases, and 4 bases had no gene match. This CDR3 is CASSYGTGPTGELFF. The CDR3 coding sequence is TGTGCCAGCAGCTACGGGACAGGGCCCACCGGGGAGCTGTTTTTT.

V usage is TRBV7-2 and J usage is TRBJ2-2; no firm D call. The CDR3 runs 13 residues. V was pared by 1 base and J by 4 bases, with 4 bases between. CDR1 and CDR2 (germline): SGHTA, FQGNSA. The CDR3 here is CASSLVRTGELFF. The CDR3 nucleotides are TGTGCCAGCAGCTTAGTTCGCACCGGGGAGCTGTTTTTT. Variable domain in full (rest from reference TRBV7-2 and TRBJ2-2): GAGVSQSPSNKVTEKGKDVELRCDPISGHTALYWYRQSLGQGLEFLIYFQGNSAPDKSGLPSDRFSAERTGGSVSTLTIQRTQQEDSAVYLCASSLVRTGELFFGEGSRLTVL.

CDR3 coding DNA: TGCGCCAGCAGCCCCGCCGGCCTCCAGGGTGACTATGGCTACACCTTC. This gives the protein CASSPAGLQGDYGYTF. The chain links TRBV4-3 to TRBJ1-2; maybe TRBD1 (5 bases). Germline loops: CDR1 LGHNA, CDR2 YSLEER. CDR3 size: 16 residues. V was pared by 4 bases and J by 3 bases, with 18 bases between.

The rearrangement joins TRBV6-2 or TRBV6-3 to TRBJ1-1; weak D call: TRBD1 (5 bases). The CDR3 is made up of 14 amino acids. Looked up from germline, CDR1 is MNHEY and CDR2 is SVGEGT. Between the trimmed V and J ends, which lost 2 bases and 2 bases, there was a span of 9 bases. The CDR3 bases are TGTGCCAGCAGTTACAGCGGGGGAAACACTGAAGCTTTCTTT. This encodes CASSYSGGNTEAFF.

The chain is built from TRBV24-1 and TRBJ2-3; TRBD1 agrees at 8 bases. The CDR3 length is 15 residues. Germline V lookup: CDR1 KGHDR, CDR2 SFDVKD. Germline trimming cut 4 bases from V and 2 bases from J; bases unmatched to any gene: 4. The CDR3, as DNA: TGTGCCACCAGTGACGGACAGGGTTACACAGATACGCAGTATTTT. Encoded protein: CATSDGQGYTDTQYF.

The chain couples TRBV11-2 to TRBJ2-3; tentative D call: TRBD1 (5 bases). The CDR3 sequence is 16 residues long. V was trimmed by 1 base and J by 1 base, leaving 12 bases between them. Per the germline V gene, CDR1 is SGHAT and CDR2 is FQNNGV. Written as DNA, the CDR3 is TGTGCCAGCAGCTTAGGAGTAGGGGCTCGCACAGATACGCAGTATTTT. This gives the protein CASSLGVGARTDTQYF.

The genes are TRBV19 and TRBJ1-1; D unresolved. Trimming removed 2 bases from V and 4 bases from J, with 14 bases in between. The CDR3 runs 15 residues. CDR1 and CDR2 (germline): LNHDA, SQIVND (reference sequence). The CDR3 here is CASSITSGLGTEAFF. The CDR3 DNA is TGTGCCAGTAGTATAACGTCTGGGCTTGGCACTGAAGCTTTCTTT.

The chain combines TRBV7-2 with TRBJ1-2; the D is unclear. V shed 5 bases and J shed 6 bases, with 10 bases lying between them. From germline, CDR1 is SGHTA and CDR2 FQGNSA. The CDR3 contains 12 residues. The DNA of the CDR3 is TGTGCCAGCAGCCTGATACTAAATGGCTACACCTTC. This translates into CASSLILNGYTF.